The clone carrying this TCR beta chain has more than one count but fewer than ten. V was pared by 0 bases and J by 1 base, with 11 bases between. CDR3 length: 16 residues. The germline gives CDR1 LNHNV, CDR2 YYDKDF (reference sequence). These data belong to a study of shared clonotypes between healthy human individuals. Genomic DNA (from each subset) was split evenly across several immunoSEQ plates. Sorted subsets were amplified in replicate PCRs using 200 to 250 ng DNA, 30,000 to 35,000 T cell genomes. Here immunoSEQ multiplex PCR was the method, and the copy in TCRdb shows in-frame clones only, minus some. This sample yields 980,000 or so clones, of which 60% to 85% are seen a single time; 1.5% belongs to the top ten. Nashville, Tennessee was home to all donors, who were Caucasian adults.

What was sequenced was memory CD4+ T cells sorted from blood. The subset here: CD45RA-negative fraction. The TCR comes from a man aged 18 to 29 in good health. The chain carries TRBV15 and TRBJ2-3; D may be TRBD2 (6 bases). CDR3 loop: CATSRDGGIGTDTQYF. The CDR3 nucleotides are TGTGCCACCAGCAGAGATGGGGGGATTGGCACAGATACGCAGTATTTT. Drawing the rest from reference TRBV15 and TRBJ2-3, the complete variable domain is DAMVIQNPRYQVTQFGKPVTLSCSQTLNHNVMYWYQQKSSQAPKLLFHYYDKDFNNEADTPDNFQSRRPNTSFCFLDIRSPGLGDTAMYLCATSRDGGIGTDTQYFGPGTRLTVL.